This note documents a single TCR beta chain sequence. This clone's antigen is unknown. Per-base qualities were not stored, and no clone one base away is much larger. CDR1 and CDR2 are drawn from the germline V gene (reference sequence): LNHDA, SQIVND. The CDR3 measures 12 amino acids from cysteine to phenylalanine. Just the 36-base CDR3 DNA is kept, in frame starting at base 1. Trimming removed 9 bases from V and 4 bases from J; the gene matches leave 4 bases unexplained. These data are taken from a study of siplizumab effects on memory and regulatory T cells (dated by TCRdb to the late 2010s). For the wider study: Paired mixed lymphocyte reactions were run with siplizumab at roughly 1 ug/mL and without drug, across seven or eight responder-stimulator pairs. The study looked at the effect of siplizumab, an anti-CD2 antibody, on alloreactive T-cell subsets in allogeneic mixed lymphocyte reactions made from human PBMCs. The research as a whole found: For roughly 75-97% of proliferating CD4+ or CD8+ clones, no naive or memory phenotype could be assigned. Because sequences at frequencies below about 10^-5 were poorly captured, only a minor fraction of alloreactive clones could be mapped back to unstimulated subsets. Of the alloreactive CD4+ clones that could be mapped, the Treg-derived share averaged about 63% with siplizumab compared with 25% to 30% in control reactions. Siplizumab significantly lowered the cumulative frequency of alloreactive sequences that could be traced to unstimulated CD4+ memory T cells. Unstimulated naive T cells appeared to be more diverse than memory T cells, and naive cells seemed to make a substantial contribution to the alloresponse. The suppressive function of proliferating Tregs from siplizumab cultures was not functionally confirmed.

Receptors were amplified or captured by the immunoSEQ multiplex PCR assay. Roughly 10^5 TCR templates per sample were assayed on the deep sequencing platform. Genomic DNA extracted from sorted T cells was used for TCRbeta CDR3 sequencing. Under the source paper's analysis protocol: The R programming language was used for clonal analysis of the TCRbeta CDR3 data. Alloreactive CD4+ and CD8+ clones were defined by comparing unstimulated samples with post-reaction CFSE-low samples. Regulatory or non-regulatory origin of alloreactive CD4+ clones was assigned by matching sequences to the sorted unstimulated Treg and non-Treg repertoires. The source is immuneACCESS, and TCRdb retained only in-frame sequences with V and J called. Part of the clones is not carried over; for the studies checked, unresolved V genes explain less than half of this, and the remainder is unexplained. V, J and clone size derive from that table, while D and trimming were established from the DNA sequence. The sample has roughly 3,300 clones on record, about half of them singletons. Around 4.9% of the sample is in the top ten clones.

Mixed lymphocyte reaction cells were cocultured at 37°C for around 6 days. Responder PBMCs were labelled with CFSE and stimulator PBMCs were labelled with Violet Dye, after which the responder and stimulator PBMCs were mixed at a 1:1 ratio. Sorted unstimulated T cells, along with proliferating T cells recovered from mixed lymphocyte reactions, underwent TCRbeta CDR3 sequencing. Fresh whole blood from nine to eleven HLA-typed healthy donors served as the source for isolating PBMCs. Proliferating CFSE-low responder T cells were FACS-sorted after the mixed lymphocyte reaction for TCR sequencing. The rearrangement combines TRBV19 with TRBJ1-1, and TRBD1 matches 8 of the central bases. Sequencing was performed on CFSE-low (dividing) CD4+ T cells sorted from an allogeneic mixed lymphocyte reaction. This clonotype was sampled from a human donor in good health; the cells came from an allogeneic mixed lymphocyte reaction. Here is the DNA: TGTGCCAGCCTGGACAGGGCCACTGAAGCTTTCTTT. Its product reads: CASLDRATEAFF.